The T cell receptor beta chain described here comes from a study of human versus mouse CDR3 diversity and MHC coevolution. Study-wide points: Human T cells underwent selection on a handful of different MHC II alleles.

Of note for this clone: Antigen specificity is unknown.

V was cut by 0 bases and J by 13 bases, with 18 bases left in between. From germline, CDR1 is SGHAT and CDR2 FQNNGV. The CDR3 has 14 residues. Using immunoSEQ multiplex PCR, the repertoire was profiled, and TCRdb retains in-frame clones only, with some absent. The sample has about 60,000 clones; 90% to 95% are singletons. Sequencing was performed on naive CD4+ T cells from blood. Subset meaning: CD45RO-negative CD62L-positive naive CD4 T cells. This TCR was recovered from a person between 55 and 69 years old in good health. This chain connects TRBV11-2 to TRBJ2-5, with a weak D call TRBD2 (6 bases). The CDR3 region is CASSLDLPRGKVYF. Written as DNA, the CDR3 is TGTGCCAGCAGCTTAGACCTCCCCCGGGGGAAGGTGTACTTC.